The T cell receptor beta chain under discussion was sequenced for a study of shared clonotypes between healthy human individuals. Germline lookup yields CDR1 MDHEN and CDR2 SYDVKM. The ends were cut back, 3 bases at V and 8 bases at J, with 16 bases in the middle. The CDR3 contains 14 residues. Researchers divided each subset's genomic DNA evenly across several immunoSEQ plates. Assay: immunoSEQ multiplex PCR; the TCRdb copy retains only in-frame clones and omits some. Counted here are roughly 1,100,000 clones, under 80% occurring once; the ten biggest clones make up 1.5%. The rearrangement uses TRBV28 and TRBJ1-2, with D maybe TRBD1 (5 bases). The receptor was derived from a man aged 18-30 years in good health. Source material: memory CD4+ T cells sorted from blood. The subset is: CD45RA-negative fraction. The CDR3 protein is CASSLGRLLKGYTF. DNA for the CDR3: TGTGCCAGCAGTTTGGGACGGCTACTGAAGGGCTACACCTTC.